The clone carrying this TCR beta chain appeared a few times. This entry belongs to a study of T-cell reconstitution after alpha-beta-depleted transplantation in children. A TCRbeta library incorporating unique molecular identifiers was prepared. TCRdb reprocessed the PCR reads with MiXCR, giving one entry per CDR3 protein. The data show about 230,000 distinct CDR3 sequences, with about 11% seen just once and over 2% held by the top ten. Germline V lookup: CDR1 ENHRY, CDR2 SYGVKD. The CDR3 consists of 15 residues. V dropped 6 bases and J dropped 2 bases, with 14 bases sitting between them. The gene calls are TRBV10-3 and TRBJ2-1; D perhaps matches TRBD2 (6 bases). Sequencing used PBMCs from the stem cell graft donor, obtained from the stem cell graft. The receptor was derived from a human donor who donated a stem cell graft to a child with acute lymphoblastic leukemia. The DNA of the CDR3 is TGTGCCATCAGCGGGGGAAGCGGTACCTACAATGAGCAGTTCTTC. This encodes CAISGGSGTYNEQFF.